A selection of T cell receptor beta chains follows, all from one sample in a study of cytomegalovirus exposure and HLA in healthy donors. Measured with immunoSEQ multiplex PCR; TCRdb has only the in-frame clones, and not every one. The sample holds about 110,000 clones, 77% seen once. The material sequenced was PBMCs. The receptors originated from a male donor in good health and CMV-seronegative. Both conserved end residues are part of each CDR3. D genes are given only for firm matches. Not every row has a clone size; where given, it reads once, few, many or a size class.

>.|TRBJ2-7|TRBD2|TRBV6-5
CASSYLAGFEQYF
TGTGCCAGCAGTTACCTAGCGGGATTCGAGCAGTACTTC
>few|TRBJ1-4|.|TRBV25-1
CASSLNEKLFF
TGTGCCAGCAGTCTTAATGAAAAACTGTTTTTT
>.|TRBJ2-7|TRBD2|TRBV5-6
CASSRPGGVTTYEQYF
TGTGCCAGCAGCCGGCCCGGGGGGGTGACAACCTACGAGCAGTACTTC
>.|TRBJ1-2|TRBD1|TRBV27
CASSSTGRNYGYTF
TGTGCCAGCAGTTCGACAGGGCGGAACTATGGCTACACCTTC
>once|TRBJ2-3|.|TRBV4-1
CASSQTPRKSDTQYF
TGCGCCAGCAGCCAAACCCCTAGAAAGTCAGATACGCAGTATTTT
>.|TRBJ1-1|.|TRBV6-4
CASSVLFASNTEAFF
TGTGCCAGCAGTGTTCTGTTCGCGTCGAACACTGAAGCTTTCTTT
>.|TRBJ2-1|TRBD2|TRBV19
CASSMGLGNEQFF
TGTGCCAGTAGTATGGGACTAGGTAATGAGCAGTTCTTC
>few|TRBJ1-5|TRBD1|TRBV6-1
CASSANRGRQPQHF
TGTGCCAGCAGTGCTAACAGGGGGCGTCAGCCCCAGCATTTT
>.|TRBJ1-1|TRBD1|TRBV4-1
CASSHRTGGISNTEAFF
TGCGCCAGCAGCCACCGGACAGGTGGGATTTCGAACACTGAAGCTTTCTTT
>.|TRBJ1-2|.|TRBV19
CASKPGERGYGYTF
TGTGCCAGTAAACCAGGGGAAAGAGGGTATGGCTACACCTTC
>.|TRBJ1-1|TRBD1|TRBV5-1
CASSSGGQGVVEAFF
TGCGCCAGCAGCTCAGGGGGGCAGGGGGTGGTTGAAGCTTTCTTT
>.|TRBJ1-2|.|TRBV20-1
CSASGGGYTF
TGCAGTGCTAGCGGGGGTGGCTACACCTTC
>.|TRBJ1-3|.|TRBV10-3
CANRDERSGNTIYF
TGTGCCAACCGAGACGAGCGCTCTGGAAACACCATATATTTT
>.|TRBJ1-4|.|TRBV5-1
CASSLAVGQINEKLFF
TGCGCCAGCAGCTTGGCCGTTGGACAGATAAATGAAAAACTGTTTTTT
>once|TRBJ2-3|TRBD2|TRBV28
CASSLSPLAGDTDTQYF
TGTGCCAGCAGTTTGAGCCCACTAGCGGGAGATACAGATACGCAGTATTTT
>.|TRBJ1-5|.|TRBV2
CASSEDSGGPWNQPQHF
TGTGCCAGCAGTGAAGATTCGGGGGGCCCTTGGAATCAGCCCCAGCATTTT
>.|TRBJ1-1|TRBD1|TRBV27
CASLDREEAFF
TGTGCCAGCCTGGACAGGGAAGAAGCTTTCTTT
>.|TRBJ2-7|TRBD2|TRBV15
CATSPYAGEAYEQYF
TGTGCCACCAGCCCGTACGCGGGAGAAGCCTACGAGCAGTACTTC
>.|TRBJ2-1|TRBD2|TRBV14
CASSQVAGGSYNEQFF
TGTGCCAGCAGCCAAGTAGCGGGAGGCTCCTACAATGAGCAGTTCTTC
>.|TRBJ2-1|.|TRBV28
CASSLLDRTNNEQFF
TGTGCCAGCAGTTTATTGGACAGAACGAACAATGAGCAGTTCTTC
>.|TRBJ1-2|TRBD1|TRBV6-5
CASSSFGTAGPRGYTF
TGTGCCAGCAGTTCATTCGGGACAGCCGGACCTCGTGGCTACACCTTC
>.|TRBJ2-5|.|TRBV7-9
CASSQTGSAETRYF
TGTGCCAGCAGCCAAACAGGGTCAGCAGAGACCCGGTACTTC
>.|TRBJ1-5|.|TRBV19
CASTRWAGDQPQHF
TGTGCCAGTACCCGATGGGCAGGGGATCAGCCCCAGCATTTT
>.|TRBJ1-1|.|TRBV2
CASKVAGEAFF
TGTGCCAGCAAAGTCGCCGGTGAAGCTTTCTTT
>.|TRBJ1-1|.|TRBV18
CASSPDRQNTEAFF
TGTGCCAGCTCACCAGACAGGCAGAACACTGAAGCTTTCTTT
>.|TRBJ2-3|.|TRBV15
CATSRGITSTDTQYF
TGTGCCACCAGCAGAGGCATTACTAGCACAGATACGCAGTATTTT
>.|TRBJ1-2|.|TRBV7-9
CASSNSGYGYTF
TGTGCCAGCAGCAACAGTGGATATGGCTACACCTTC
>.|TRBJ2-5|.|TRBV18
CASSKGREETQYF
TGTGCCAGCTCAAAAGGACGGGAGGAGACCCAGTACTTC
>.|TRBJ2-1|.|TRBV6-5
CASRRPGGEQFF
TGTGCCAGCAGACGACCCGGAGGTGAGCAGTTCTTC
>.|TRBJ2-1|TRBD1|TRBV5-7
CARYPGQGYLADYNEQFF
TGTGCCCGCTACCCGGGACAGGGGTACCTAGCGGACTACAATGAGCAGTTCTTC
>.|TRBJ1-2|TRBD1|TRBV9
CASSVGQGAYGYTF
TGTGCCAGCAGCGTGGGACAGGGGGCCTATGGCTACACCTTC
>.|TRBJ2-2|.|TRBV19
CASSKGPGPGELFF
TGTGCCAGTAGTAAGGGGCCCGGTCCCGGGGAGCTGTTTTTT
>.|TRBJ2-3|TRBD1|TRBV7-9
CASSQTGYTQYF
TGTGCCAGCAGCCAGACAGGGTATACGCAGTATTTT
>.|TRBJ1-2|TRBD1|TRBV7-9
CASSSMTGQISYGYTF
TGTGCCAGCAGCTCGATGACAGGGCAGATCAGCTATGGCTACACCTTC
>.|TRBJ2-5|TRBD2|TRBV7-9
CASSLFASGSLETQYF
TGTGCCAGCAGCTTATTTGCTAGCGGGAGTTTAGAGACCCAGTACTTC
>.|TRBJ2-7|.|TRBV5-6
CASSSSYEQYF
TGTGCCAGCAGCTCGAGTTACGAGCAGTACTTC
>.|TRBJ2-1|TRBD2|TRBV11-2
CASSLVLAGGNEQFF
TGTGCCAGCAGCTTAGTCCTAGCGGGGGGGAATGAGCAGTTCTTC
>.|TRBJ1-2|.|TRBV7-9
CASSRGDLPNYGYTF
TGTGCCAGCAGCCGGGGGGATCTGCCCAACTATGGCTACACCTTC
>.|TRBJ2-7|.|TRBV19
CASSVQGFYEQYF
TGTGCCAGTAGTGTGCAGGGCTTCTACGAGCAGTACTTC
>.|TRBJ2-7|TRBD2|TRBV7-9
CASSPSGSSYEQYF
TGTGCCAGCAGCCCTAGCGGGAGCTCCTACGAGCAGTACTTC
>.|TRBJ2-3|.|TRBV27
CASSRGAGRSDTQYF
TGTGCCAGCAGTCGCGGGGCAGGGAGGTCAGATACGCAGTATTTT